This passage covers 32 T cell receptor beta chains from one sample sequenced in a study of blood T cell repertoires in COVID-19. Sequenced by immunoSEQ multiplex PCR; TCRdb stores in-frame clones only, minus some. The sample lists tens of thousands of clones; roughly nine tenths were seen once. Input material: peripheral blood. Every receptor here comes from a man between 70 and 80 years old with active or convalescent COVID-19.

There are a few counts of this clone. The V gene is TRBV5-4, the J gene TRBJ1-2; TRBD1 agrees at 10 bases. The CDR3 is made up of 15 amino acids. The V and J ends lost 4 bases and 8 bases, in that order; junction bases with no gene match: 11. From germline, CDR1 is SGHNT and CDR2 YYREEE (reference sequence). This chain's CDR3 is CASSSVGTGAGGYTF. CDR3 bases: TGTGCCAGCAGCAGTGTAGGGACAGGGGCCGGGGGCTACACCTTC.

This sequence joins TRBV7-8 and TRBJ2-5; 10 nucleotides align to TRBD1. CDR1 is SGHVS, CDR2 FQNEAQ, per germline. J lost 4 bases, V lost 5 bases, and 4 bases had no gene match. The CDR3 is 14 amino acids. The CDR3 nucleotides are TGTGCCAGCAGCGAGACAGGGGGCGGAGAGACCCAGTACTTC. Translated, it gives CASSETGGGETQYF.

This rearrangement joins TRBV18 to TRBJ2-3; TRBD2 agrees at 10 bases. Germline V gene data show CDR1 as KGHSH and CDR2 as LQKENI. V dropped 5 bases and J dropped 2; count of bases not matched to a gene: 10. The CDR3 consists of 17 residues. Written as DNA, the CDR3 is TGTGCCAGCTCAGCTAGACTAGCGGGCCTTACCACAGATACGCAGTATTTT. Translating it yields CASSARLAGLTTDTQYF.

The genes are TRBV5-1 and TRBJ1-1; 9 bases align to TRBD1. In germline, CDR1 is SGHRS, CDR2 YFSETQ. V lost 4 bases and J lost 5; bases outside the gene matches: 6. This CDR3 is built from 14 residues. For the CDR3, the DNA is TGCGCCAGCAGCGAACAGGGGGCTGAGACTGAAGCTTTCTTT. This translates into CASSEQGAETEAFF.

The chain couples TRBV6-1 to TRBJ2-7; a weak D match, TRBD1 (5 bases). Trimming cost V 4 bases and J 2 bases, with 24 bases left between them. Germline CDR1 and CDR2: MNHNS and SASEGT. The CDR3 is 18 residues long. DNA for the CDR3: TGTGCCAGCAGTGCCGGAAACCCCGCAGGGCGAAAGACCTACGAGCAGTACTTC. Protein product: CASSAGNPAGRKTYEQYF.

The rearrangement uses TRBV19 and TRBJ2-3; no reliable D call. The CDR3 consists of 14 residues. CDR1 is LNHDA and CDR2 is SQIVND in the germline V gene (reference sequence). The V end was cut by 5 bases, the J end by 3 bases, with 12 bases between. This CDR3 reads CASSSRGVTDTQYF. The CDR3 bases are TGTGCCAGTAGTTCCCGAGGTGTTACAGATACGCAGTATTTT.

The chain recombines TRBV6-4 with TRBJ2-1; D might be TRBD2 (5 bases). Trimming removed 0 bases at V and 5 bases at J, with 11 bases between. Germline CDR1 reads MRHNA; CDR2 reads SNTAGT. The CDR3 is made up of 15 amino acids. CDR3 DNA: TGTGCCAGCAGTGACTCATGGGGAGTCCACAATGAGCAGTTCTTC. Its protein product is CASSDSWGVHNEQFF.

V and J are TRBV14 and TRBJ2-1; 10 bases are a match to TRBD2. Germline loops: CDR1 SGHDN, CDR2 FVKESK. This CDR3 has 15 residues. The V gene end was trimmed by 4 bases and the J gene end by 8 bases; junction bases not matched to a gene: 8. The CDR3 bases are TGTGCCAGCAGCCGTCAGCGGGAGGGCGGCGATGAGCAGTTCTTC. It encodes CASSRQREGGDEQFF. Supplemented by reference TRBV14 and TRBJ2-1, the full variable domain reads EAGVTQFPSHSVIEKGQTVTLRCDPISGHDNLYWYRRVMGKEIKFLLHFVKESKQDESGMPNNRFLAERTGGTYSTLKVQPAELEDSGVYFCASSRQREGGDEQFFGPGTRLTVL.

This chain joins TRBV28 and TRBJ1-5; D is unresolved. Trimming took 5 bases from V and 2 from J, leaving 10 bases between them. CDR1 is MDHEN, CDR2 SYDVKM, per germline. The CDR3 consists of 14 residues. CDR3 in amino acids: CASSPNAGNQPQHF. CDR3 DNA: TGTGCCAGCAGTCCTAACGCGGGCAATCAGCCCCAGCATTTT.

The chain joins TRBV5-1 to TRBJ2-1; D possibly corresponds to TRBD2 (6 bases). Deletions cut 5 bases from V and 3 bases from J, with 12 bases between. Per germline, CDR1 SGHRS and CDR2 YFSETQ. This CDR3 is 14 amino acids long. The CDR3 bases are TGCGCCAGCAGTGGCAGCGGGCACTACAATGAGCAGTTCTTC. This encodes CASSGSGHYNEQFF. Full variable domain (rest looked up from reference TRBV5-1 and TRBJ2-1): KAGVTQTPRYLIKTRGQQVTLSCSPISGHRSVSWYQQTPGQGLQFLFEYFSETQRNKGNFPGRFSGRQFSNSRSEMNVSTLELGDSALYLCASSGSGHYNEQFFGPGTRLTVL.

The chain is built from TRBV5-4 and TRBJ2-5; 9 bases align to TRBD2. V shed 0 bases, J shed 5 bases, and the junction held 8 bases outside the gene matches. CDR1 is SGHNT and CDR2 is YYREEE in the germline V gene (reference sequence). This CDR3 is 16 amino acids long. The CDR3 sequence: CASSLAGGGARETQYF. The CDR3 DNA follows: TGTGCCAGCAGCTTGGCCGGCGGGGGGGCCCGTGAGACCCAGTACTTC.

This sequence joins TRBV5-1 and TRBJ2-2; a weak D match, TRBD2 (6 bases). The length of the CDR3 is 15 residues. The V gene lost 2 bases and the J gene lost 4 bases, with 12 bases spanning the gap. Germline loops: CDR1 SGHRS, CDR2 YFSETQ. The CDR3 protein is CASSFGGKFTGELFF. The CDR3 coding sequence is TGCGCCAGCAGCTTCGGAGGGAAGTTCACCGGGGAGCTGTTTTTT.

Concerning this clone itself: The junction departs from germline at one end; a sequencing error may be responsible. At the DNA level, this CDR3 is encoded by other sequences in the same sample as well. This sequence joins TRBV24-1 and TRBJ2-2; 9 bases fit TRBD2. The CDR3 runs 14 residues. Germline loops: CDR1 KGHDR, CDR2 SFDVKD. The CDR3 coding sequence is TGTGCCACCAGTGACAGCGGGAGGTCCGGAGAGCTGTTTTTT. This translates into CATSDSGRSGELFF.

The chain has TRBV19 and TRBJ2-5, with 7 nucleotides matching TRBD2. CDR3 length equals 14 residues. The trim removed 3 bases at V and 0 bases at J, leaving 1 base unmatched. CDR1 and CDR2 from the germline V gene are LNHDA and SQIVND (reference sequence). The CDR3 loop is CASSMGGDQETQYF. The CDR3 coding sequence is TGTGCCAGTAGTATGGGGGGGGACCAAGAGACCCAGTACTTC.

V usage is TRBV6-5 and J usage is TRBJ2-2; the match to TRBD1 covers 7 bases. Germline CDR1 is MNHEY and CDR2 is SVGAGI. J gave up 1 base and V 6 bases, and 5 bases lay outside the gene matches. The CDR3 extends over 15 amino acids. The CDR3 sequence: CASSHGDRNTGELFF. CDR3 bases: TGTGCCAGCAGCCACGGGGACAGGAACACCGGGGAGCTGTTTTTT.

The chain uses TRBV19 and TRBJ1-1; D is uncertain. Between the trimmed V and J ends, which lost 2 bases and 2 bases, there was a span of 9 bases. The germline CDR1 and CDR2 sequences are LNHDA and SQIVND (reference sequence). This CDR3 spans 14 amino acids. The CDR3 sequence: CASSIRPVNTEAFF. In DNA form, the CDR3 reads TGTGCCAGTAGTATACGTCCGGTAAACACTGAAGCTTTCTTT.

The chain uses TRBV7-2 and TRBJ1-1; possibly TRBD1 for D (6 bases). This CDR3 region has 15 residues. CDR1 and CDR2 from the germline V gene are SGHTA and FQGNSA. Trimming left V 5 bases short and J 5 bases short, with 18 bases between. The CDR3 sequence is CASSPEMGARTEAFF. CDR3 bases: TGTGCCAGCAGCCCAGAGATGGGGGCGCGAACTGAAGCTTTCTTT.

This rearrangement joins TRBV7-2 to TRBJ1-2, with a possible D match to TRBD1 (6 bases). V was shortened by 6 bases and J by 6 bases, with 14 bases between the two germline ends. Germline V CDR1 and CDR2: SGHTA, FQGNSA. There are 13 residues in the CDR3. CDR3 bases: TGTGCCAGCAGAACTACAGGGCTCCATGGCTACACCTTC. This sequence encodes CASRTTGLHGYTF.

This chain uses TRBV6-1 with TRBJ2-1, with 8 bases fitting TRBD2. The CDR3 spans 16 residues. With V trimmed by 3 bases and J by 10 bases, 14 bases remained unmatched. Germline assignment: CDR1 MNHNS and CDR2 SASEGT. The CDR3 protein is CASSDRTSSAGSEQFF. As DNA, the CDR3 is TGTGCCAGCAGTGATAGGACTAGCTCAGCGGGAAGCGAGCAGTTCTTC.

The gene calls are TRBV11-2 and TRBJ2-5; D uncertain. Trimming stripped 4 bases from V and 0 bases from J, with 3 bases between. Per germline, CDR1 SGHAT and CDR2 FQNNGV. The CDR3 is 12 residues long. The CDR3 nucleotides read TGTGCCAGCAGCTCGTACCAAGAGACCCAGTACTTC. This gives the protein CASSSYQETQYF. Using reference TRBV11-2 and TRBJ2-5 for the parts outside the CDR3, the full variable domain is EAGVAQSPRYKIIEKRQSVAFWCNPISGHATLYWYQQILGQGPKLLIQFQNNGVVDDSQLPKDRFSAERLKGVDSTLKIQPAKLEDSAVYLCASSSYQETQYFGPGTRLLVL.

The rearrangement joins TRBV2 to TRBJ1-6, with a tentative D call TRBD1 (6 bases). V gave up 5 bases and J gave up 13 bases, with 18 bases separating them. CDR3 size: 14 residues. Germline lookup yields CDR1 SNHLY and CDR2 FYNNEI. CDR3 sequence: CASSLKQGSTPLHF. The CDR3 nucleotides are TGTGCCAGCAGTCTAAAACAGGGCTCCACTCCCCTCCACTTT.

To note about this clone: At one boundary the junction diverges from the germline segment, which might be a read error. This rearrangement joins TRBV7-7 to TRBJ2-1; 8 bases fit TRBD1. This CDR3 is 13 amino acids long. Germline V lookup: CDR1 SSHAT, CDR2 FNYEAQ (reference sequence). CDR3 residues: CASSLDRANEQFF. CDR3 DNA sequence: TGTGCTAGCAGCCTGGACAGGGCAAATGAGCAGTTCTTC.

V usage is TRBV19 and J usage is TRBJ2-2, with D possibly matching TRBD1 (5 bases). Germline loops: CDR1 LNHDA, CDR2 SQIVND (reference sequence). V lost 5 bases and J lost 5, with 15 bases in between. The CDR3 length is 15 residues. The DNA for the CDR3 is TGTGCCAGTAGTTTAAGGGGAATCGGGACCGGGGAGCTGTTTTTT. The encoded protein is CASSLRGIGTGELFF.

This sequence joins TRBV6-5 and TRBJ1-5, with unresolved D. The V gene's germline CDR1 is MNHEY and CDR2 SVGAGI. Trimming took off 2 bases at V and 7 bases at J, with 9 bases between the two ends. The CDR3 totals 13 residues. The DNA of the CDR3 is TGTGCCAGCAGTTACGTACTGGGCCAGCCCCAGCATTTT. It is translated as CASSYVLGQPQHF.

The chain is built from TRBV19 and TRBJ1-1; a weak D match, TRBD1 (6 bases). The germline CDR1 and CDR2 sequences are LNHDA and SQIVND (reference sequence). V gave up 8 bases and J gave up 0 bases, with 13 bases separating them. The CDR3 spans 14 residues. CDR3 sequence (DNA): TGTGCCAGTTCTACAGGGTCTATGAACACTGAAGCTTTCTTT. Translated: CASSTGSMNTEAFF.

The rearrangement joins TRBV7-9 to TRBJ2-7, with 11 positions matching TRBD1. The CDR3 sequence is 15 residues long. In germline, CDR1 is SEHNR, CDR2 FQNEAQ (reference sequence). The junction had 7 bases not matched to a gene; V was cut back by 5 bases and J by 4 bases. This CDR3 is CASSPSGTGGYEQYV. As DNA, the CDR3 is TGTGCCAGCAGCCCCTCCGGGACAGGGGGTTACGAGCAGTACGTC.

The J gene is TRBJ2-2, the V gene TRBV5-8, with 7 bases identical to TRBD1. Germline loops: CDR1 SGHTS, CDR2 YDEGEE. The CDR3 contains 14 residues. The ends lost 6 bases at V and 5 bases at J; junction bases unmatched: 7. The CDR3 DNA sequence: TGTGCCAGCATTGGTAGGGGGCATACCGGGGAGCTGTTTTTT. It translates to CASIGRGHTGELFF. Supplemented by reference TRBV5-8 and TRBJ2-2, the full variable domain reads EAGVTQSPTHLIKTRGQQATLRCSPISGHTSVYWYQQALGLGLQFLLWYDEGEERNRGNFPPRFSGRQFPNYSSELNVNALELEDSALYLCASIGRGHTGELFFGEGSRLTVL.

The rearrangement links TRBV6-5 to TRBJ2-5; TRBD1 is a possible D gene (6 bases). The CDR3 consists of 14 residues. Germline V lookup: CDR1 MNHEY, CDR2 SVGAGI. Trimming shortened V by 5 bases and J by 5 bases, and 15 bases separated the two germline ends. The CDR3 DNA sequence: TGTGCCAGCAGTAACCAAGGGGGTCGCGAGACCCAGTACTTC. Translation: CASSNQGGRETQYF.

The V and J genes are TRBV24-1 and TRBJ2-3; tentatively, D is TRBD1 (7 bases). The CDR3 totals 14 residues. Trimming stripped 3 bases from V and 6 bases from J, with 12 bases between. Germline-derived CDR1 and CDR2 are KGHDR and SFDVKD. CDR3 amino acids: CATSDQGGRDTQYF. The CDR3 nucleotides read TGTGCCACCAGTGATCAGGGGGGCAGGGATACGCAGTATTTT.

The J gene is TRBJ1-2, the V gene TRBV5-1; D remains unclear. CDR3 length: 14 amino acids. Germline V gene data show CDR1 as SGHRS and CDR2 as YFSETQ. V was trimmed by 2 bases and J by 4 bases, leaving 12 bases between them. In DNA form, the CDR3 reads TGCGCCAGCAGCTTATCGGGTGAAGGCTATGGCTACACCTTC. It is translated as CASSLSGEGYGYTF. The whole variable domain, remainder taken from reference TRBV5-1 and TRBJ1-2, is KAGVTQTPRYLIKTRGQQVTLSCSPISGHRSVSWYQQTPGQGLQFLFEYFSETQRNKGNFPGRFSGRQFSNSRSEMNVSTLELGDSALYLCASSLSGEGYGYTFGSGTRLTVV.

This clone is a singleton in its sample. The rearrangement uses TRBV19 and TRBJ1-4; D unclear. With 5 bases removed from V and 8 bases from J, the gap between germline ends came to 15 bases. This CDR3 is 14 amino acids long. Per germline, CDR1 LNHDA and CDR2 SQIVND (reference sequence). This CDR3 is CASSPPARVEKLFF. CDR3 sequence (DNA): TGTGCCAGTAGTCCCCCTGCCCGGGTAGAAAAACTGTTTTTT.

This clone was seen once. The V and J genes are TRBV10-3 and TRBJ1-1; D ambiguous. This CDR3 has 15 residues. Germline V CDR1 and CDR2: ENHRY, SYGVKD. V gave up 2 bases and J gave up 2 bases, with 12 bases separating them. CDR3 in DNA: TGTGCCATCAGTGAGGGAAGTTGGAGAAACACTGAAGCTTTCTTT. This codes for CAISEGSWRNTEAFF.